These 22 T cell receptor beta chains originate from one sample sequenced in a study of T cells in Graves' hyperthyroidism and ophthalmopathy. RNA transcripts gave rise to amplified TCR beta CDR3 regions. The HTBI set primed first-round TCR CDR3 RT-PCR. MiXCR, run by TCRdb on the multiplex PCR reads, gives a single entry per CDR3 protein. The sample has 300,000 to 450,000 distinct CDR3 sequences; 15% to 20% are singletons. The sequenced sample was blood. These receptors were obtained from a man younger than 30 with Graves' ophthalmopathy.

This clonotype was seen at least ten times. The V and J genes are TRBV28 and TRBJ2-5, with 11 bases that match TRBD1. V gave up 5 bases and J gave up 5 bases; unmatched junction bases: 10. The CDR3 has 16 residues. CDR1 and CDR2 (germline): MDHEN, SYDVKM. The CDR3 sequence: CASSRVRTGGLETQYF. CDR3 nucleotide sequence: TGTGCCAGCAGTCGGGTCCGGACAGGGGGCCTGGAGACCCAGTACTTC.

The V and J genes are TRBV12-3 or TRBV12-4 and TRBJ1-5; no clear D. This CDR3 contains 16 residues. The ends were cut back, 5 bases at V and 2 bases at J, with 16 bases in the middle. In nucleotides, the CDR3 is TGTGCCAGCAGTACCGGGCCCCGGACGGGCAATCAGCCCCAGCATTTT. Translating gives CASSTGPRTGNQPQHF.

This chain joins TRBV14 and TRBJ2-2; possibly TRBD1 for D (6 bases). Trimming stripped 5 bases from V and 5 bases from J, with 12 bases between. Germline V gives CDR1 SGHDN, CDR2 FVKESK. The length of the CDR3 is 14 residues. DNA of the CDR3: TGTGCCAGCAGCGACCCAGGGGAAACCGGGGAGCTGTTTTTT. It encodes CASSDPGETGELFF.

The chain couples TRBV24-1 to TRBJ2-7, with 9 positions matching TRBD1. V lost 9 bases, J lost 3 bases, and 8 bases stayed unmatched. The CDR3 sequence is 14 residues long. Germline values: CDR1 KGHDR, CDR2 SFDVKD. The DNA of the CDR3 is TGTGCCACCTCACCGGGACAGGGAGGCTACGAGCAGTACTTC. Protein product: CATSPGQGGYEQYF.

This clonotype showed up many times. The genes are TRBV20-1 and TRBJ1-6; a possible D gene is TRBD1 (5 bases). With 3 bases removed from V and 7 bases from J, the gap between germline ends came to 16 bases. Looked up from germline, CDR1 is DFQATT and CDR2 is SNEGSKA (reference sequence). This CDR3 has 15 amino acids. The CDR3 DNA is TGCAGTGCTAGCCCGGGGGGGGTAGGAAATTCACCCCTCCACTTT. It is translated as CSASPGGVGNSPLHF.

The table lists this clonotype with a few counts. The J gene is TRBJ1-2, the V gene TRBV7-9, with 8 nucleotides matching TRBD1. The CDR3 spans 14 residues. The V gene's germline CDR1 is SEHNR and CDR2 FQNEAQ (reference sequence). The ends lost 5 bases at V and 4 bases at J; junction bases unmatched: 6. CDR3 residues: CASSPLDRAYGYTF. In DNA form, the CDR3 reads TGTGCCAGCAGCCCCCTGGACAGGGCCTATGGCTACACCTTC.

This clonotype was observed a few times. The chain is built from TRBV18 and TRBJ2-1; D is perhaps TRBD2 (7 bases). CDR3 length equals 16 residues. V was clipped by 6 bases and J by 0 bases, with 15 bases between them. Germline V CDR1 and CDR2: KGHSH, LQKENI. CDR3 loop: CASSPGEGSSYNEQFF. The CDR3 bases are TGTGCCAGCTCCCCAGGGGAGGGGAGCTCCTACAATGAGCAGTTCTTC.

With regard to this clonotype: A much larger clone sits a single nucleotide away, making a read error possible. Here the CDR3 omits its conserved ending phenylalanine or tryptophan, so a read error is the likely source. The V and J genes are TRBV2 and TRBJ1-1, with D tentatively TRBD1 (5 bases). CDR1 is SNHLY and CDR2 is FYNNEI in the germline V gene. The CDR3 runs 13 residues. V was cut by 11 bases and J by 0 bases, with 13 bases left in between. The DNA of the CDR3 is TGTGCCCACCGGACACAAATGAACACTGAAGCTTTCTCT. Translation: CAHRTQMNTEAFS.

The J gene is TRBJ2-7, the V gene TRBV20-1; 9 bases match TRBD2. Germline V CDR1 and CDR2: DFQATT, SNEGSKA (reference sequence). V was clipped by 1 base and J by 3 bases; unmatched bases: 10. This CDR3 region has 16 residues. As DNA, the CDR3 is TGCAGTGCTAGAGGGGAAGGTAGCGGGGGAGTCTACGAGCAGTACTTC. As protein: CSARGEGSGGVYEQYF.

This clonotype was counted ten times or more. The CDR3 coding sequence is TGCGCCAGCAGCGAGGACCTCTCCTACGAGCAGTACTTC. This codes for CASSEDLSYEQYF. V and J are TRBV5-1 and TRBJ2-7; the D is unclear. The CDR3 extends over 13 amino acids. Germline V gives CDR1 SGHRS, CDR2 YFSETQ. V lost 4 bases, J lost 0 bases, and 8 bases lay in between.

The chain carries TRBV7-2 and TRBJ2-1, with 12 nucleotides matching TRBD2. This CDR3 is 17 amino acids long. Germline loops: CDR1 SGHTA, CDR2 FQGNSA. V was clipped by 5 bases and J by 5 bases; unmatched bases: 10. The CDR3 nucleotides read TGTGCCAGCAGCAACACCCTAGCGGGAGGGCGTCACAATGAGCAGTTCTTC. Translating it yields CASSNTLAGGRHNEQFF.

Concerning this clonotype itself: A much larger clone is a single base away; this may be a read error. Because it lacks the conserved phenylalanine or tryptophan at the end, this CDR3 is likely a read error. The chain uses TRBV12-3 or TRBV12-4 and TRBJ2-7; TRBD1 is a possible D gene (6 bases). Between the trimmed V and J ends, which lost 3 bases and 2 bases, there was a span of 14 bases. The CDR3 extends over 15 amino acids. The CDR3 spells CASSFSAGVTYEQYS. The CDR3 DNA sequence: TGTGCCAGCAGTTTTTCGGCAGGGGTCACCTACGAGCAGTACTCC.

This clonotype has at least ten counts. CDR3 in amino acids: CAGGRGSGNTIYF. The CDR3 coding sequence is TGTGCCGGAGGCAGGGGCTCTGGAAACACCATATATTTT. V usage is TRBV12-3 or TRBV12-4 and J usage is TRBJ1-3, with a possible D match to TRBD1 (6 bases). The length of the CDR3 is 13 residues. Deletions cut 11 bases from V and 0 bases from J, with 11 bases between.

Ten or more counts support this clonotype. The chain recombines TRBV10-3 with TRBJ1-4, with 7 positions matching TRBD1. Germline V gene lookup returns CDR1 ENHRY and CDR2 SYGVKD. CDR3 length equals 13 residues. V shed 5 bases, J shed 8 bases, and the junction held 5 bases outside the gene matches. CDR3 sequence reads: CAISLQGDEKLFF. The CDR3, as DNA: TGTGCCATCAGTCTCCAGGGGGACGAAAAACTGTTTTTT.

This clonotype was seen ten or more times. The gene calls are TRBV18 and TRBJ2-7; D is undetermined. V gave up 1 base and J gave up 4 bases, with 5 bases separating them. This CDR3 region has 12 residues. The V gene's germline CDR1 is KGHSH and CDR2 LQKENI. The CDR3 DNA sequence: TGTGCCAGCTCACCACGGCGTTACGAGCAGTACTTC. Translation: CASSPRRYEQYF.

The chain employs TRBV11-1 and TRBJ2-2, with a weak D call TRBD1 (6 bases). The CDR3 contains 15 residues. Germline V gene lookup returns CDR1 SGHAT and CDR2 FQDESV (reference sequence). The V end lost 3 bases, the J end lost 1 base, and 9 bases lay between the germline ends. Here the CDR3 DNA reads TGTGCCAGCAGCTTCCAGGGGAAGAACACCGGGGAGCTGTTTTTT. Translated: CASSFQGKNTGELFF.

This clonotype was seen repeatedly, ten times or more. The chain combines TRBV6-1 with TRBJ2-1; D is possibly TRBD1 or TRBD2 (5 bases each). CDR1 is MNHNS and CDR2 is SASEGT in the germline V gene. V lost 8 bases and J lost 3, with 8 bases in between. The CDR3 sequence is 12 residues long. CDR3 coding DNA: TGTGCCAGCGGGACGCACTACAATGAGCAGTTCTTC. Protein: CASGTHYNEQFF.

The chain has TRBV10-3 and TRBJ2-6; D call uncertain. This CDR3 has 16 amino acids. From germline, CDR1 is ENHRY and CDR2 SYGVKD. Trimming took 0 bases from V and 4 from J, leaving 10 bases between them. The CDR3: CAISESPTPGANVLTF. The CDR3 nucleotides are TGTGCCATCAGTGAGTCGCCGACTCCCGGGGCCAACGTCCTGACTTTC.

This clonotype has a count of ten or more. The chain recombines TRBV27 with TRBJ2-1; 7 positions match TRBD1. Germline CDR1 is MNHEY and CDR2 is SMNVEV (reference sequence). There are 15 residues in the CDR3. The ends lost 7 bases at V and 1 base at J; junction bases unmatched: 7. The CDR3 loop reads CASKTGTVSYNEQFF. CDR3 nucleotide sequence: TGTGCCAGCAAGACCGGGACAGTTTCCTACAATGAGCAGTTCTTC.

J is TRBJ2-5 and V is TRBV5-1; 8 bases align to TRBD2. The CDR3 covers 18 residues. The germline V gene has CDR1 SGHRS and CDR2 YFSETQ. Germline trimming cut 1 base from V and 1 base from J; bases unmatched to any gene: 12. The CDR3 reads CASSLWVGLSGGQETQYF. CDR3 nucleotide sequence: TGCGCCAGCAGCTTGTGGGTCGGACTAAGCGGGGGCCAAGAGACCCAGTACTTC.

This clonotype occurred many times. The chain employs TRBV3-1 and TRBJ1-2; 7 bases are shared with TRBD1. Germline lookup yields CDR1 LGHDT and CDR2 YNNKEL (reference sequence). CDR3 size: 16 residues. V dropped 4 bases and J dropped 4; count of bases not matched to a gene: 12. This CDR3 is CASSRIGTDKPYGYTF. CDR3 nucleotide sequence: TGTGCCAGCAGCCGCATTGGGACAGACAAACCCTATGGCTACACCTTC.

The table lists this clonotype with many counts. The chain is built from TRBV7-6 and TRBJ2-7, with 7 bases matching TRBD1. Germline values: CDR1 SGHVS, CDR2 FNYEAQ. The CDR3 is 14 amino acids. Trimming at V came to 3 bases and at J to 2 bases, leaving 4 bases not matched to a gene. The CDR3: CASSLRQGAYEQYF. As DNA, the CDR3 is TGTGCCAGCAGCTTGCGACAGGGCGCCTACGAGCAGTACTTC.